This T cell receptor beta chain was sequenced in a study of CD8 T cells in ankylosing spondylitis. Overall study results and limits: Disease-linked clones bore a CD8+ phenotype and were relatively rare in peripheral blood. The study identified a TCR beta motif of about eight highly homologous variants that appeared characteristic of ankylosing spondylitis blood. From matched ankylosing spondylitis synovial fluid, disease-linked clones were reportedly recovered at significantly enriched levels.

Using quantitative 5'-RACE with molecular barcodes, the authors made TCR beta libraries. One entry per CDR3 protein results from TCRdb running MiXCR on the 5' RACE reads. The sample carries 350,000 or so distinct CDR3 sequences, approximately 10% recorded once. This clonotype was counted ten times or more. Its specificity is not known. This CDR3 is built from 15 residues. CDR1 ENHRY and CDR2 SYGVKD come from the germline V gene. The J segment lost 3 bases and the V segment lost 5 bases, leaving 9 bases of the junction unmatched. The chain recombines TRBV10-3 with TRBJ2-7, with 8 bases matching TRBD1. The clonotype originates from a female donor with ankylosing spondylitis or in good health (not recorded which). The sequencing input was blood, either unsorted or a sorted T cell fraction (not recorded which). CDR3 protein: CAISPFTGGYYEQYF. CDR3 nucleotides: TGTGCCATCAGTCCGTTCACAGGGGGGTACTACGAGCAGTACTTC.